The table lists the clone carrying this T cell receptor (beta chain) with many counts. Germline CDR1 reads SGHRS; CDR2 reads YFSETQ. V was clipped by 3 bases and J by 5 bases, with 8 bases between them. This CDR3 has 12 residues. TCRdb called the 5' RACE reads again in MiXCR, with one record for every CDR3 protein. The sample records tens of thousands of distinct CDR3 sequences, roughly 2.8% being singletons. The record originates from a study of early T cells in non-severe SARS-CoV-2 infection. Sequences were obtained from whole blood. The V gene is TRBV5-1, the J gene TRBJ2-5, with a possible D match to TRBD2 (5 bases). The TCR comes from an adult who was a healthcare worker with PCR-confirmed SARS-CoV-2 infection or an uninfected control (not recorded which). The CDR3: CASSSPGETQYF. As DNA, the CDR3 is TGCGCCAGCAGCTCGCCGGGGGAGACCCAGTACTTC.